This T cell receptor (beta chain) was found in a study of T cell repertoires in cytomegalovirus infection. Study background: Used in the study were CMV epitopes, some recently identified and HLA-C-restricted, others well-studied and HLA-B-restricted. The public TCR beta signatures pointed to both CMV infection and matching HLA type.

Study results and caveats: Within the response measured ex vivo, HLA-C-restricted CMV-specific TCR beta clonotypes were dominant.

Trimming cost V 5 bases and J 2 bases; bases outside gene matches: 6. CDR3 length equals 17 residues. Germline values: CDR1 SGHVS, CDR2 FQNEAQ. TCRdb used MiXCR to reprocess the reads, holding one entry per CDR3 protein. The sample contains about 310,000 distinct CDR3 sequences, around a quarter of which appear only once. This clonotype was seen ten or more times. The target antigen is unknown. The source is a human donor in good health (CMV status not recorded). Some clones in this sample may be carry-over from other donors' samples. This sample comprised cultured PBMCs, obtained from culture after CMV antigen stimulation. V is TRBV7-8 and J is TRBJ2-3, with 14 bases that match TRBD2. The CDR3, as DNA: TGTGCCAGCAGCCCTGTGGGACTAGCGGGAGCCACAGATACGCAGTATTTT. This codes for CASSPVGLAGATDTQYF.